One and the same sample provided the 30 T cell receptor beta chains below, sequenced in a study of chronic HIV infection and antiretroviral therapy. MiXCR was run by TCRdb on the 5' RACE reads, yielding one entry per CDR3 protein. The sample yields over 40,000 distinct CDR3 sequences, about 18% seen once. Input material: peripheral blood. These receptors were obtained from an adult who had HIV and had not received antiretroviral therapy, or was an uninfected healthy control (not recorded which).

The chain uses TRBV20-1 and TRBJ1-5, with D uncertain. Germline V gene sequence: CDR1 DFQATT, CDR2 SNEGSKA (reference sequence). Trimming cost V 4 bases and J 3 bases, with 10 bases left between them. CDR3 length: 13 residues. This CDR3 is CSATGGFNQPQHF. Here the CDR3 DNA reads TGCAGTGCTACAGGAGGCTTCAATCAGCCCCAGCATTTT.

The chain joins TRBV11-3 to TRBJ1-6; D is uncertain. The CDR3 runs to 14 residues. Germline loops: CDR1 SGHNT, CDR2 YENEEA. V was trimmed by 1 base and J by 7 bases, leaving 8 bases between them. CDR3 residues: CASSLGTVNSPLHF. In DNA form, the CDR3 reads TGTGCCAGCAGCTTAGGGACGGTGAATTCACCCCTCCACTTT.

The chain has TRBV28 and TRBJ1-5; 7 nucleotides match TRBD1. Trimming cost V 6 bases and J 12 bases; bases outside gene matches: 5. Germline lookup yields CDR1 MDHEN and CDR2 SYDVKM. The CDR3 runs to 11 residues. In nucleotides, the CDR3 is TGTGCCAGCAGATCGACAGGGAACCAGCATTTT. It is translated as CASRSTGNQHF.

This clonotype was observed a few times. The chain has TRBV12-3 or TRBV12-4 and TRBJ2-3, with unresolved D. The CDR3 consists of 15 residues. Trimming removed 7 bases from V and 4 bases from J, with 18 bases in between. CDR3 amino acids: CASKPLRLKADTQYF. The CDR3 coding sequence is TGTGCCAGCAAACCACTGCGCCTTAAGGCAGATACGCAGTATTTT.

The rearrangement links TRBV5-1 to TRBJ1-1, with no clear D. The CDR3 extends over 14 amino acids. V gave up 0 bases and J gave up 7 bases, with 13 bases separating them. Looked up from germline, CDR1 is SGHRS and CDR2 is YFSETQ. The DNA of the CDR3 is TGCGCCAGCAGCTTGGTCAGAGAGGGAGATGAAGCTTTCTTT. Its translation is CASSLVREGDEAFF. The variable domain in full, with the rest retrieved from reference TRBV5-1 and TRBJ1-1, is KAGVTQTPRYLIKTRGQQVTLSCSPISGHRSVSWYQQTPGQGLQFLFEYFSETQRNKGNFPGRFSGRQFSNSRSEMNVSTLELGDSALYLCASSLVREGDEAFFGQGTRLTVV.

This clonotype was seen only a few times. The rearrangement joins TRBV29-1 to TRBJ2-1; the match to TRBD1 covers 9 bases. The CDR3 has 13 residues. With V trimmed by 2 bases and J by 9 bases, 5 bases remained unmatched. Germline loops: CDR1 SQVTM, CDR2 ANQGSEA. The CDR3 sequence is CSVERGTGTEQFF. The CDR3 nucleotides read TGCAGCGTTGAAAGGGGGACAGGGACTGAGCAGTTCTTC.

The genes are TRBV20-1 and TRBJ1-1; 7 nucleotides align to TRBD1. V gave up 5 bases and J gave up 5 bases; unmatched junction bases: 5. The CDR3 is made up of 12 amino acids. Germline lookup yields CDR1 DFQATT and CDR2 SNEGSKA (reference sequence). CDR3 nucleotides: TGCAGTGCTCCGACAGGGTTAACTGAAGCTTTCTTT. Protein sequence: CSAPTGLTEAFF.

This rearrangement joins TRBV11-2 to TRBJ2-3; D is possibly TRBD1 (7 bases). The germline V gene has CDR1 SGHAT and CDR2 FQNNGV. The V and J ends lost 1 base and 2 bases respectively, with 16 bases between them. This CDR3 has 17 amino acids. The CDR3 loop is CASSLALTGEVTDTQYF. CDR3 DNA sequence: TGTGCCAGCAGCTTAGCGTTAACAGGGGAGGTCACAGATACGCAGTATTTT.

This clonotype was observed a handful of times. This chain uses TRBV10-1 with TRBJ2-2; 11 nucleotides line up with TRBD2. Germline CDR1 is WNHNN and CDR2 is SYGVQD (reference sequence). This CDR3 region has 15 residues. With V trimmed by 6 bases and J by 7 bases, 7 bases remained unmatched. This chain's CDR3 is CASSQIAGGYGELFF. DNA for the CDR3: TGCGCCAGCAGCCAAATAGCGGGAGGGTACGGGGAGCTGTTTTTT.

This chain connects TRBV28 to TRBJ2-7; 8 bases match TRBD2. V shed 6 bases, J shed 0 bases, and the junction held 10 bases outside the gene matches. This CDR3 contains 16 residues. Looked up from germline, CDR1 is MDHEN and CDR2 is SYDVKM. The CDR3 loop reads CASSPRLAGSSYEQYF. The CDR3 DNA is TGTGCCAGCAGCCCGAGGCTAGCGGGTTCCTCCTACGAGCAGTACTTC.

V gene TRBV20-1 combines with J gene TRBJ2-5; the match to TRBD2 covers 16 bases. CDR1 is DFQATT, CDR2 SNEGSKA, per germline (reference sequence). V trimming: 5 bases; J trimming: 5 bases; junction bases outside the gene matches: 5. This CDR3 is built from 15 residues. DNA of the CDR3: TGCAGTGCTCCGGGACTAGCGGGAGGGGTTGAGACCCAGTACTTC. Protein product: CSAPGLAGGVETQYF.

The genes are TRBV23-1 and TRBJ1-1; TRBD1 matches at 7 bases. TRBV23-1 is marked as an open reading frame, function uncertain. J gave up 6 bases and V 0 bases, and 10 bases lay outside the gene matches. CDR3 length equals 16 residues. The CDR3 is CASSQSSRGRGSEAFF. The CDR3, as DNA: TGCGCCAGCAGTCAATCGAGTAGGGGGCGGGGGTCTGAAGCTTTCTTT.

This rearrangement joins TRBV6-6 to TRBJ2-3; TRBD2 is a possible D gene (6 bases). Germline lookup yields CDR1 MNHNY and CDR2 SVGAGI (reference sequence). V was shortened by 5 bases and J by 3 bases, with 21 bases between the two germline ends. The CDR3 is made up of 17 amino acids. In nucleotides, the CDR3 is TGTGCCAGCAGTCTCCGGGACTCTCAGCCGGGGACAGATACGCAGTATTTT. Translated: CASSLRDSQPGTDTQYF.

J is TRBJ2-7 and V is TRBV29-1; 11 bases agree with TRBD2. The junction had 10 bases not matched to a gene; V was cut back by 7 bases and J by 5 bases. From germline, CDR1 is SQVTM and CDR2 ANQGSEA. This CDR3 is 14 amino acids long. In nucleotides, the CDR3 is TGCAGCGCTCACTTAGCGGGAGGGCCGGACGAGCAGTACTTC. This codes for CSAHLAGGPDEQYF.

This sequence joins TRBV9 and TRBJ2-7; perhaps TRBD2 as D (6 bases). V was shortened by 0 bases and J by 3 bases, with 13 bases between the two germline ends. CDR1 and CDR2 (germline): SGDLS, YYNGEE. This CDR3 is built from 15 residues. The CDR3 spells CASSVEGGKIYEQYF. CDR3 nucleotides: TGTGCCAGCAGCGTAGAGGGCGGGAAGATCTACGAGCAGTACTTC.

This clonotype was counted between two and nine times. V usage is TRBV6-1 and J usage is TRBJ2-1, with TRBD2 matching over 11 bases. Germline CDR1 MNHNS, CDR2 SASEGT. This CDR3 contains 20 residues. With 6 bases clipped from V and 4 bases from J, the junction kept 20 bases outside the gene matches. As DNA, the CDR3 is TGTGCCAGCAGAGGTTTAGGGACTAGCGGAAGGTTCCCCAATTACAATGAGCAGTTCTTC. It translates to CASRGLGTSGRFPNYNEQFF.

This clonotype has only a few counts. V and J are TRBV6-2 or TRBV6-3 and TRBJ2-6; D remains unclear. Germline-derived CDR1 and CDR2 are MNHEY and SVGEGT. The V gene lost 7 bases and the J gene lost 4 bases, with 2 bases spanning the gap. The CDR3 consists of 11 residues. CDR3 region: CASTGANVLTF. The CDR3 DNA reads as TGTGCCAGCACCGGGGCCAACGTCCTGACTTTC.

The gene calls are TRBV18 and TRBJ1-1, with TRBD1 matching over 7 bases. The CDR3 length is 16 residues. Germline CDR1 reads KGHSH; CDR2 reads LQKENI. V gave up 3 bases and J gave up 5 bases; unmatched junction bases: 12. In nucleotides, the CDR3 is TGTGCCAGCTCACCTATGACAGGGCAGGGGAGGACTGAAGCTTTCTTT. This encodes CASSPMTGQGRTEAFF. The full variable domain, with the rest looked up from reference TRBV18 and TRBJ1-1, is NAGVMQNPRHLVRRRGQEARLRCSPMKGHSHVYWYRQLPEEGLKFMVYLQKENIIDESGMPKERFSAEFPKEGPSILRIQQVVRGDSAAYFCASSPMTGQGRTEAFFGQGTRLTVV.

V usage is TRBV6-2 or TRBV6-3 and J usage is TRBJ1-2; D remains ambiguous. V gave up 5 bases and J gave up 4 bases, with 5 bases separating them. The CDR3 totals 11 residues. Germline lookup yields CDR1 MNHEY and CDR2 SVGEGT. CDR3 bases: TGTGCCAGCAGTCCTCTCTATGGCTACACCTTC. Translated, it gives CASSPLYGYTF.

This clonotype has only a few counts. This sequence joins TRBV27 and TRBJ1-6; D is undetermined. Trimming stripped 3 bases from V and 0 bases from J, with 9 bases between. The germline gives CDR1 MNHEY, CDR2 SMNVEV (reference sequence). The CDR3 contains 16 residues. CDR3 DNA sequence: TGTGCCAGCAGTTTCGGGCTTAGCTCCTATAATTCACCCCTCCACTTT. As protein: CASSFGLSSYNSPLHF.

The chain uses TRBV27 and TRBJ2-3; perhaps TRBD1 as D (5 bases). The V gene lost 5 bases and the J gene lost 2 bases, with 8 bases spanning the gap. The CDR3 covers 13 residues. From germline, CDR1 is MNHEY and CDR2 SMNVEV (reference sequence). The CDR3 DNA follows: TGTGCCAGCAGTGAACAGGTCACAGATACGCAGTATTTT. Translated: CASSEQVTDTQYF.

The chain employs TRBV20-1 and TRBJ2-1; D may match TRBD1 or TRBD2 (5 bases each). CDR3 length: 15 amino acids. V lost 6 bases to trimming and J lost 2 bases, with 17 bases between them. Per germline, CDR1 DFQATT and CDR2 SNEGSKA (reference sequence). The DNA for the CDR3 is TGCAGTGCCGAAAGGGGAGCGGCAACCTACAATGAGCAGTTCTTC. This gives the protein CSAERGAATYNEQFF.

This clonotype was counted only a few times. The chain joins TRBV29-1 to TRBJ1-1; D is possibly TRBD1 (6 bases). The CDR3 is 14 amino acids. The germline V and J ends were trimmed by 4 bases and 2 bases, with 14 bases remaining between them. Germline-derived CDR1 and CDR2 are SQVTM and ANQGSEA. CDR3 region: CSVATGKSNTEAFF. CDR3 coding DNA: TGCAGCGTTGCTACAGGGAAATCAAACACTGAAGCTTTCTTT. The whole variable domain, remainder taken from reference TRBV29-1 and TRBJ1-1, is SAVISQKPSRDICQRGTSLTIQCQVDSQVTMMFWYRQQPGQSLTLIATANQGSEATYESGFVIDKFPISRPNLTFSTLTVSNMSPEDSSIYLCSVATGKSNTEAFFGQGTRLTVV.

This clonotype was detected many times. This chain connects TRBV28 to TRBJ1-6; TRBD1 might be the D (6 bases). From germline, CDR1 is MDHEN and CDR2 SYDVKM. CDR3 size: 18 residues. Deletions cut 7 bases from V and 0 bases from J, with 19 bases between. CDR3 residues: CASTHYRDTSSYNSPLHF. The CDR3 DNA reads TGTGCCAGCACCCATTACCGGGACACCAGCTCCTATAATTCACCCCTCCACTTT.

This clonotype was seen only a few times. The chain recombines TRBV29-1 with TRBJ2-1; TRBD1 agrees at 7 bases. From germline, CDR1 is SQVTM and CDR2 ANQGSEA. The V gene end was trimmed by 6 bases and the J gene end by 8 bases; junction bases not matched to a gene: 7. CDR3 length: 12 residues. CDR3 protein: CSVATGLHEQFF. The CDR3 nucleotides are TGCAGCGTCGCGACAGGGTTGCATGAGCAGTTCTTC.

There are a few counts of this clonotype. The chain links TRBV2 to TRBJ2-2; D gene uncertain. The CDR3 runs to 14 residues. Germline CDR1 SNHLY, CDR2 FYNNEI. The V end lost 4 bases, the J end lost 6 bases, and 12 bases lay between the germline ends. The CDR3 loop reads CASSARVLAGELFF. The CDR3 region has the DNA TGTGCCAGCAGTGCAAGGGTGTTGGCCGGGGAGCTGTTTTTT. Full variable domain (outside the CDR3, taken from reference TRBV2 and TRBJ2-2): EPEVTQTPSHQVTQMGQEVILRCVPISNHLYFYWYRQILGQKVEFLVSFYNNEISEKSEIFDDQFSVERPDGSNFTLKIRSTKLEDSAMYFCASSARVLAGELFFGEGSRLTVL.

The chain recombines TRBV24-1 with TRBJ1-2; no reliable D call. The V and J ends lost 3 bases and 2 bases respectively, with 3 bases between them. The CDR3 extends over 12 amino acids. Germline CDR1 KGHDR, CDR2 SFDVKD. The CDR3 loop is CATSDANYGYTF. The CDR3 DNA reads as TGTGCCACCAGTGATGCGAACTATGGCTACACCTTC.

In its sample, this clonotype was seen a few times. This chain links TRBV29-1 with TRBJ2-1, with 11 nucleotides matching TRBD2. The J segment lost 4 bases and the V segment lost 6 bases, leaving 2 bases of the junction unmatched. CDR3 length: 13 amino acids. The germline CDR1 and CDR2 sequences are SQVTM and ANQGSEA. CDR3 nucleotide sequence: TGCAGCGTCACTAGCGGGGGTTACAATGAGCAGTTCTTC. It encodes CSVTSGGYNEQFF.

This clonotype was counted between two and nine times. The chain couples TRBV3-1 to TRBJ1-4; 7 bases match TRBD1. J gave up 7 bases and V 0 bases, and 8 bases lay outside the gene matches. The CDR3 runs to 16 residues. CDR1 is LGHDT and CDR2 is YNNKEL in the germline V gene (reference sequence). The CDR3 loop reads CASSQDRGVSAEKLFF. CDR3 nucleotides: TGTGCCAGCAGCCAAGACAGGGGGGTCTCGGCTGAAAAACTGTTTTTT.

The chain combines TRBV29-1 with TRBJ1-5, with 7 bases that match TRBD1. Germline V gives CDR1 SQVTM, CDR2 ANQGSEA. With 4 bases clipped from V and 6 bases from J, the junction kept 6 bases outside the gene matches. This CDR3 comprises 13 residues. CDR3 sequence reads: CSVGQGVSQPQHF. The DNA for the CDR3 is TGCAGCGTTGGCCAGGGGGTGAGTCAGCCCCAGCATTTT.